Shown below are 18 T cell receptor beta chains from a single sample sequenced in a study of cytomegalovirus exposure and HLA in healthy donors. The study ran its PCR with 60 Vbeta and 13 Jbeta primers. The protocol was immunoSEQ multiplex PCR, while the TCRdb copy is restricted to in-frame clones and leaves out a portion. The sample lists 70,000 or so clones; roughly 88% were seen once. The sequenced sample was PBMCs. These TCRs come from a woman aged 25 to 39 in good health and CMV-seronegative.

In its sample, this clone was seen a few times. The rearrangement joins TRBV9 to TRBJ1-1; D may be TRBD1 (6 bases). The CDR3 extends over 14 amino acids. V lost 5 bases, J lost 6 bases, and 17 bases lay in between. Germline assignment: CDR1 SGDLS and CDR2 YYNGEE. CDR3 protein: CASRAASGAPEAFF. Here the CDR3 DNA reads TGTGCCAGCAGGGCGGCTTCAGGGGCACCTGAAGCTTTCTTT.

With regard to this clone: A junction boundary mismatches the germline segment, possibly from a read error. In DNA form, the CDR3 reads TGTGCTAGCAGCTTAGGGCGCGGGAGGGCCGCTGAGCAGTTCTTC. This gives the protein CASSLGRGRAAEQFF. This chain uses TRBV7-7 with TRBJ2-1; 9 bases are shared with TRBD2. The germline gives CDR1 SSHAT, CDR2 FNYEAQ (reference sequence). CDR3 length: 15 residues. Based on the CDR3 plus reference TRBV7-7 and TRBJ2-1, the full variable domain is GAGVSQSPRYKVTKRGQDVTLRCDPISSHATLYWYQQALGQGPEFLTYFNYEAQPDKSGLPSDRFSAERPEGSISTLTIQRTEQRDSAMYRCASSLGRGRAAEQFFGPGTRLTVL.

The J gene is TRBJ2-1, the V gene TRBV6-1, with 10 positions matching TRBD2. V shed 6 bases, J shed 10 bases, and the junction held 9 bases outside the gene matches. This CDR3 comprises 14 residues. CDR1 and CDR2 (germline): MNHNS, SASEGT. The CDR3 DNA follows: TGTGCCAGCAGGTCGGGACTAGCGATGCAGGAGCAGTTCTTC. It encodes CASRSGLAMQEQFF.

The CDR3 coding sequence is TGCGCCAGCGCGAGCTTGAGACAGGGAGTCCGTGAGCAGTACTTC. This translates into CASASLRQGVREQYF. The genes are TRBV4-1 and TRBJ2-7, with 7 bases that match TRBD1. The J segment lost 7 bases and the V segment lost 8 bases, leaving 17 bases of the junction unmatched. This CDR3 is 15 amino acids long. Germline CDR1 and CDR2: MGHRA and YSYEKL.

J is TRBJ2-3 and V is TRBV28; TRBD1 is a possible D gene (6 bases). The germline CDR1 and CDR2 sequences are MDHEN and SYDVKM. The CDR3 is 13 residues long. V dropped 6 bases and J dropped 1 base, with 8 bases sitting between them. CDR3 region: CASRNRGTDTQYF. The CDR3 region has the DNA TGTGCCAGCAGGAACAGGGGCACAGATACGCAGTATTTT.

This clone has just a few counts. The chain links TRBV4-3 to TRBJ2-5; D remains ambiguous. CDR3 length: 14 amino acids. The V end lost 1 base, the J end lost 5 bases, and 11 bases lay between the germline ends. Germline V gene sequence: CDR1 LGHNA, CDR2 YSLEER. CDR3 nucleotide sequence: TGCGCCAGCAGCCAAGCCCGGATCGGGGAGACCCAGTACTTC. Its translation is CASSQARIGETQYF.

The chain joins TRBV7-2 to TRBJ2-4; 7 bases are shared with TRBD2. Germline V gives CDR1 SGHTA, CDR2 FQGNSA. Germline trimming cut 5 bases from V and 8 bases from J; bases unmatched to any gene: 12. This CDR3 is built from 15 residues. CDR3 amino acids: CASSQGGGPQDIQYF. CDR3 bases: TGTGCCAGCAGCCAAGGCGGGGGTCCCCAGGACATTCAGTACTTC.

The J gene is TRBJ1-2, the V gene TRBV6-5; possibly TRBD1 for D (5 bases). The CDR3 totals 12 residues. The ends were cut back, 5 bases at V and 8 bases at J, with 12 bases in the middle. Germline V CDR1 and CDR2: MNHEY, SVGAGI. The CDR3 loop reads CASSRGERGYTF. In nucleotides, the CDR3 is TGTGCCAGCAGTAGGGGCGAAAGGGGCTACACCTTC.

The chain joins TRBV2 to TRBJ1-2; 8 bases align to TRBD1. The CDR3 has 11 amino acids. The junction had 5 bases not matched to a gene; V was cut back by 11 bases and J by 6 bases. Germline V CDR1 and CDR2: SNHLY, FYNNEI. CDR3: CAWDRPHGYTF. DNA for the CDR3: TGTGCCTGGGACAGGCCTCATGGCTACACCTTC.

CDR3 sequence: CASSPDSSNYGYTF. The CDR3 nucleotides are TGTGCCAGCAGCCCGGACAGTTCTAACTATGGCTACACCTTC. This sequence joins TRBV7-3 and TRBJ1-2, with D possibly matching TRBD1 (6 bases). V was clipped by 5 bases and J by 0 bases, with 10 bases between them. The germline V gene encodes CDR1 SGHTA and CDR2 FQGTGA. The CDR3 covers 14 residues. Full variable domain (outside the CDR3, taken from reference TRBV7-3 and TRBJ1-2): GAGVSQTPSNKVTEKGKYVELRCDPISGHTALYWYRQSLGQGPEFLIYFQGTGAADDSGLPNDRFFAVRPEGSVSTLKIQRTERGDSAVYLCASSPDSSNYGYTFGSGTRLTVV.

The rearrangement joins TRBV28 to TRBJ2-2; D is possibly TRBD1 (5 bases). V was pared by 8 bases and J by 0 bases, with 10 bases between. This CDR3 contains 14 residues. The germline V gene encodes CDR1 MDHEN and CDR2 SYDVKM. The CDR3 DNA is TGTGCCAGCTGCGACAGACCGAACACCGGGGAGCTGTTTTTT. Protein: CASCDRPNTGELFF.

The chain combines TRBV7-3 with TRBJ2-1; 11 bases match TRBD2. The germline V gene encodes CDR1 SGHTA and CDR2 FQGTGA. The ends lost 4 bases at V and 3 bases at J; junction bases unmatched: 5. The CDR3 length is 16 residues. The CDR3: CASSSVAGGNYNEQFF. Written as DNA, the CDR3 is TGTGCCAGCAGCTCAGTAGCGGGAGGGAACTACAATGAGCAGTTCTTC.

The chain links TRBV28 to TRBJ1-4; D perhaps matches TRBD1 (5 bases). Germline assignment: CDR1 MDHEN and CDR2 SYDVKM. The CDR3 consists of 14 residues. The ends were cut back, 2 bases at V and 4 bases at J, with 8 bases in the middle. The CDR3 region is CASSLQGYNEKLFF. DNA for the CDR3: TGTGCCAGCAGTTTACAGGGATATAATGAAAAACTGTTTTTT.

The V call is TRBV11-3, the J call TRBJ2-1; the match to TRBD2 covers 7 bases. The CDR3 is 17 amino acids. Per the germline V gene, CDR1 is SGHNT and CDR2 is YENEEA. J lost 5 bases, V lost 5 bases, and 15 bases had no gene match. The CDR3 bases are TGTGCCAGCAGCCCCGAGGTGGGCGGGAGTATCCACAATGAGCAGTTCTTC. Its translation is CASSPEVGGSIHNEQFF. Full variable domain (outside the CDR3, taken from reference TRBV11-3 and TRBJ2-1): EAGVVQSPRYKIIEKKQPVAFWCNPISGHNTLYWYLQNLGQGPELLIRYENEEAVDDSQLPKDRFSAERLKGVDSTLKIQPAELGDSAVYLCASSPEVGGSIHNEQFFGPGTRLTVL.

The chain couples TRBV19 to TRBJ2-1, with 7 nucleotides matching TRBD2. This CDR3 is built from 16 residues. Germline V gene lookup returns CDR1 LNHDA and CDR2 SQIVND (reference sequence). V was clipped by 0 bases and J by 2 bases; unmatched bases: 4. The CDR3, as DNA: TGTGCCAGTAGTATAGAAGCCGGGAGGACCTACAATGAGCAGTTCTTC. It specifies CASSIEAGRTYNEQFF.

This sequence joins TRBV19 and TRBJ1-5, with TRBD1 identical over 10 bases. The CDR3 spans 15 residues. Unmatched junction bases numbered 7, after V lost 5 bases and J lost 6 bases. The V gene's germline CDR1 is LNHDA and CDR2 SQIVND (reference sequence). The CDR3 DNA is TGTGCCAGTAGTGTCGGGACAGGGGACCGTCAGCCCCAGCATTTT. Translating gives CASSVGTGDRQPQHF.

The chain joins TRBV14 to TRBJ1-6; TRBD1 might be the D (5 bases). Trimming pared 1 base from V and 10 bases from J, leaving 14 bases between. The V gene's germline CDR1 is SGHDN and CDR2 FVKESK. The CDR3 loop spans 15 amino acids. The CDR3: CASSQGGHFGSPLHF. Written as DNA, the CDR3 is TGTGCCAGCAGCCAAGGCGGACACTTTGGATCACCCCTCCACTTT.

This sequence joins TRBV7-3 and TRBJ2-7; 13 nucleotides match TRBD2. The CDR3 length is 15 residues. Trimming at V came to 5 bases and at J to 5 bases, leaving 6 bases not matched to a gene. CDR1 and CDR2 (germline): SGHTA, FQGTGA. In DNA, the CDR3 is TGTGCCAGCAGCCCCGGACTAGCGGGAGTCCACGAGCAGTACTTC. This gives the protein CASSPGLAGVHEQYF.